Each of the 26 T cell receptor beta chains below was sequenced from the same sample in a study of human T cells and chemical hapten exposure. Time point indicated: patch test 3, about 24 weeks after DPC sensitization. Documented treatment: therapeutic diphenylcyclopropenone sensitization with weekly scalp DPC. From the RACE reads, TCRdb called clonotypes with MiXCR, one entry per CDR3 protein. The sample holds 190,000 or so distinct CDR3 sequences; about 22% are singletons and the top ten take 2% to 2.5%. This sample comprised whole blood, obtained in connection with sensitization to the hapten diphenylcyclopropenone (DPC). The source of these receptors is a woman between 40 and 50 years old with alopecia areata. Some clones in this sample may be carry-over from other donors' samples.

The rearrangement links TRBV10-3 to TRBJ2-1, with 12 positions matching TRBD1. Germline lookup yields CDR1 ENHRY and CDR2 SYGVKD. The CDR3 length is 13 residues. V shed 9 bases, J shed 6 bases, and the junction held 3 bases outside the gene matches. The CDR3 protein is CAIGTGGLNEQFF. The CDR3 DNA is TGTGCCATAGGGACAGGGGGCCTCAATGAGCAGTTCTTC.

V is TRBV5-4 and J is TRBJ1-6; 11 positions agree with TRBD1. Germline CDR1 SGHNT, CDR2 YYREEE (reference sequence). The CDR3 is 15 amino acids. Trimming removed 4 bases from V and 7 bases from J; junction bases left unmatched: 4. DNA of the CDR3: TGTGCCAGCAGCACAGGGACAGGGGGAAATTCACCCCTCCACTTT. Amino acid sequence: CASSTGTGGNSPLHF.

There are a few counts of this clonotype. The V gene is TRBV6-2 or TRBV6-3, the J gene TRBJ1-2; D is uncertain. V lost 5 bases, J lost 2 bases, and 18 bases lay in between. CDR3 length equals 16 residues. The germline gives CDR1 MNHEY, CDR2 SVGEGT. CDR3 in DNA: TGTGCCAGCAGTGACGCCGCGGGCACTCTAAACTATGGCTACACCTTC. As protein: CASSDAAGTLNYGYTF.

The chain uses TRBV11-2 and TRBJ2-7; no clear D gene. The V gene lost 2 bases and the J gene lost 2 bases, with 7 bases spanning the gap. The CDR3 is 13 residues long. In germline, CDR1 is SGHAT, CDR2 FQNNGV. CDR3 DNA sequence: TGTGCCAGCAGCTTAAGGCAGGCCTACGAGCAGTACTTC. Residues: CASSLRQAYEQYF.

The chain employs TRBV6-2 or TRBV6-3 and TRBJ1-2; D unclear. V was shortened by 5 bases and J by 8 bases, with 18 bases between the two germline ends. The CDR3 is made up of 14 amino acids. CDR1 is MNHEY, CDR2 SVGEGT, per germline. CDR3 sequence (DNA): TGTGCCAGCAGTCAATCACTTACCGGCGAAGGCTACACCTTC. Protein: CASSQSLTGEGYTF.

This clonotype showed up just a few times. The rearrangement uses TRBV29-1 and TRBJ1-5, with D tentatively TRBD1 (6 bases). This CDR3 spans 13 amino acids. V shed 6 bases and J shed 7 bases, with 16 bases lying between them. In germline, CDR1 is SQVTM, CDR2 ANQGSEA. DNA of the CDR3: TGCAGCGTCCGGGGGGGGGCAGACCAGCCCCAGCATTTT. Encoded protein: CSVRGGADQPQHF.

This chain joins TRBV15 and TRBJ2-7; 7 bases are a match to TRBD1. This CDR3 has 15 residues. Germline V CDR1 and CDR2: LNHNV, YYDKDF (reference sequence). With 2 bases clipped from V and 4 bases from J, the junction kept 8 bases outside the gene matches. The CDR3 sequence: CATSRNSGTDYEQYF. The CDR3 DNA follows: TGTGCCACCAGCAGAAATTCCGGGACAGATTACGAGCAGTACTTC. The whole variable domain, remainder taken from reference TRBV15 and TRBJ2-7, is DAMVIQNPRYQVTQFGKPVTLSCSQTLNHNVMYWYQQKSSQAPKLLFHYYDKDFNNEADTPDNFQSRRPNTSFCFLDIRSPGLGDTAMYLCATSRNSGTDYEQYFGPGTRLTVT.

This chain connects TRBV20-1 to TRBJ2-1, with 9 bases identical to TRBD1. V lost 4 bases to trimming and J lost 10 bases; unmatched junction nucleotides: 8. The CDR3 contains 13 residues. Germline V gene lookup returns CDR1 DFQATT and CDR2 SNEGSKA (reference sequence). CDR3 residues: CSATGQGYSEQFF. CDR3 DNA sequence: TGCAGTGCTACTGGACAGGGGTACAGCGAGCAGTTCTTC.

At least ten counts were recorded for this clonotype. V gene TRBV14 combines with J gene TRBJ2-1, with 8 bases fitting TRBD2. Germline values: CDR1 SGHDN, CDR2 FVKESK. The CDR3 has 16 residues. V shed 5 bases and J 2 bases; nucleotides not matched to a gene: 8. CDR3 nucleotide sequence: TGTGCCAGCAGCTCAAGGCGAGCGGGGGCCTACAATGAGCAGTTCTTC. Protein product: CASSSRRAGAYNEQFF.

The rearrangement links TRBV9 to TRBJ1-5; D is uncertain. Deletions cut 3 bases from V and 6 bases from J, with 13 bases between. CDR3 length: 14 amino acids. Germline values: CDR1 SGDLS, CDR2 YYNGEE. DNA of the CDR3: TGTGCCAGCAGCGCTCGAATGCCGGTTCAGCCCCAGCATTTT. Encoded protein: CASSARMPVQPQHF.

This clonotype was picked up many times. The rearrangement joins TRBV5-1 to TRBJ2-2; D is ambiguous. Trimming took off 4 bases at V and 6 bases at J, with 7 bases between the two ends. Germline assignment: CDR1 SGHRS and CDR2 YFSETQ. This CDR3 has 12 residues. This CDR3 is CASSPPAGELFF. The CDR3 DNA reads TGCGCCAGCAGCCCACCTGCCGGGGAGCTGTTTTTT.

This clonotype has at least ten counts. The chain combines TRBV29-1 with TRBJ1-5, with TRBD1 identical over 9 bases. Germline lookup yields CDR1 SQVTM and CDR2 ANQGSEA. V gave up 7 bases and J gave up 6 bases; unmatched junction bases: 7. This CDR3 comprises 13 residues. The CDR3 DNA sequence: TGCAGCGCCCTACAGGGGGCTGGTCAGCCCCAGCATTTT. Translated: CSALQGAGQPQHF.

This clonotype came up a few times. The rearrangement uses TRBV6-4 and TRBJ2-1, with 9 positions matching TRBD2. Germline CDR1 reads MRHNA; CDR2 reads SNTAGT. The CDR3 sequence is 16 residues long. Trimming at V came to 0 bases and at J to 6 bases, leaving 6 bases not matched to a gene. The CDR3 DNA sequence: TGTGCCAGCAGTGACTCGTTTAGCGGGAGCCCCAATGAGCAGTTCTTC. This gives the protein CASSDSFSGSPNEQFF.

The chain couples TRBV4-1 to TRBJ1-1, with a weak D call TRBD1 (5 bases). Germline values: CDR1 MGHRA, CDR2 YSYEKL. This CDR3 has 17 amino acids. Trimming removed 0 bases from V and 0 bases from J, with 14 bases in between. CDR3 amino acids: CASSQDSRRGMNTEAFF. The CDR3 region has the DNA TGCGCCAGCAGCCAAGATAGTCGACGGGGGATGAACACTGAAGCTTTCTTT.

The chain is built from TRBV6-5 and TRBJ2-1; D uncertain. CDR1 MNHEY and CDR2 SVGAGI come from the germline V gene. The V gene lost 3 bases and the J gene lost 8 bases, with 14 bases spanning the gap. CDR3 length: 14 amino acids. DNA for the CDR3: TGTGCCAGCAGTTATCATCTAGGTTTTTATGAGCAGTTCTTC. This gives the protein CASSYHLGFYEQFF.

The DNA for the CDR3 is TGCGCCAGCAGCTTGGCACTAGCGGGAGGGCATGATACGCAGTATTTT. Amino acids: CASSLALAGGHDTQYF. This rearrangement joins TRBV5-1 to TRBJ2-3; TRBD2 matches at 13 bases. Per the germline V gene, CDR1 is SGHRS and CDR2 is YFSETQ. The CDR3 sequence is 16 residues long. After removal of 0 bases from V and 6 bases from J, the junction contained 4 bases not matched to a gene.

J is TRBJ1-5 and V is TRBV5-1; D unresolved. Germline V CDR1 and CDR2: SGHRS, YFSETQ. There are 15 residues in the CDR3. V lost 5 bases to trimming and J lost 3 bases, with 15 bases between them. CDR3: CASRAGQWDNQPQHF. CDR3 bases: TGCGCCAGCAGGGCAGGCCAGTGGGACAATCAGCCCCAGCATTTT.

This clonotype has just a few counts. The chain carries TRBV5-1 and TRBJ2-5, with D uncertain. This CDR3 is 14 amino acids long. V lost 2 bases to trimming and J lost 0 bases, with 8 bases between them. Per germline, CDR1 SGHRS and CDR2 YFSETQ. The CDR3 DNA sequence: TGCGCCAGCAGCTTTACTGAGTACCAAGAGACCCAGTACTTC. Translating gives CASSFTEYQETQYF.

V usage is TRBV20-1 and J usage is TRBJ1-5; the match to TRBD1 covers 7 bases. V dropped 6 bases and J dropped 6; count of bases not matched to a gene: 5. The CDR3 totals 12 residues. CDR1 and CDR2 from the germline V gene are DFQATT and SNEGSKA (reference sequence). For the CDR3, the DNA is TGCAGTGCCACGACAGGGACTCAGCCCCAGCATTTT. Its protein product is CSATTGTQPQHF.

The chain combines TRBV20-1 with TRBJ1-2; 8 nucleotides agree with TRBD1. Germline V gene sequence: CDR1 DFQATT, CDR2 SNEGSKA (reference sequence). Trimming at V came to 5 bases and at J to 8 bases, leaving 13 bases not matched to a gene. The CDR3 extends over 14 amino acids. The CDR3 nucleotides read TGCAGTGCTCCCACTTCCTGGACAGGGCGCGGCTACACCTTC. As protein: CSAPTSWTGRGYTF.

A few counts support this clonotype. The V call is TRBV6-5, the J call TRBJ2-7; possibly TRBD2 for D (6 bases). V lost 4 bases and J lost 7, with 20 bases in between. Germline CDR1 MNHEY, CDR2 SVGAGI. The length of the CDR3 is 15 residues. The DNA for the CDR3 is TGTGCCAGCAGTTCCGCGCCCGGCGGGACGGGGGAGCAGTACTTC. Its translation is CASSSAPGGTGEQYF.

This clonotype was recorded only once. The chain carries TRBV7-2 and TRBJ1-5, with D tentatively TRBD1 (5 bases). This CDR3 spans 14 amino acids. Germline CDR1 reads SGHTA; CDR2 reads FQGNSA. Trimming shortened V by 1 base and J by 5 bases, and 9 bases separated the two germline ends. The CDR3 nucleotides are TGTGCCAGCAGCTTAGTAGACAGCTATCAGCCCCAGCATTTT. Its translation: CASSLVDSYQPQHF.

This chain uses TRBV9 with TRBJ2-5; possibly TRBD2 for D (6 bases). This CDR3 is built from 16 residues. V dropped 0 bases and J dropped 5 bases, with 17 bases sitting between them. The germline CDR1 and CDR2 sequences are SGDLS and YYNGEE. This CDR3 reads CASSVGSTEEGETQYF. The CDR3 DNA reads TGTGCCAGCAGCGTAGGATCTACGGAGGAGGGGGAGACCCAGTACTTC.

This clonotype turned up a few times. CDR3 region: CASSPGGLAGAHNEQFF. The CDR3 DNA is TGTGCCAGCAGTCCCGGGGGACTAGCGGGAGCCCACAATGAGCAGTTCTTC. The V call is TRBV28, the J call TRBJ2-1, with TRBD2 identical over 14 bases. The CDR3 is 17 residues long. The germline gives CDR1 MDHEN, CDR2 SYDVKM. The V gene end was trimmed by 5 bases and the J gene end by 5 bases; junction bases not matched to a gene: 8.

The DNA for the CDR3 is TGTGCCAGCAGCCCAAGGACTAGCCCCACAGATACGCAGTATTTT. Residues: CASSPRTSPTDTQYF. The gene calls are TRBV7-2 and TRBJ2-3, with TRBD2 matching over 8 bases. The germline gives CDR1 SGHTA, CDR2 FQGNSA. V trimming: 5 bases; J trimming: 2 bases; junction bases outside the gene matches: 6. The length of the CDR3 is 15 residues.

This clonotype was seen a few times. The chain carries TRBV7-2 and TRBJ1-3; D gene unclear. Looked up from germline, CDR1 is SGHTA and CDR2 is FQGNSA. The germline V and J ends were trimmed by 5 bases and 2 bases, with 7 bases remaining between them. This CDR3 comprises 13 residues. The CDR3 DNA reads TGTGCCAGCAGCCCACAAACTGGAAACACCATATATTTT. This encodes CASSPQTGNTIYF.